This TCR beta chain appears in the sequencing data of a study of T cells after yellow fever vaccination. TCRdb used MiXCR to reprocess the 5' RACE reads, holding one entry per CDR3 protein. The data show 12,000 or so distinct CDR3 sequences, 4.5% to 5% seen once. CDR3 length equals 14 residues. Trimming pared 4 bases from V and 6 bases from J, leaving 13 bases between. Germline V CDR1 and CDR2: KGHDR, SFDVKD. At least ten counts were recorded for this clonotype. The sequencing here drew on PBMCs, either bulk or a sorted T-cell subset (CD4+, CD8+, memory, or dextramer-sorted; not recorded which), taken 45 days after the yellow fever booster vaccination. The sequence derives from a man aged 25 to 40 who received the YFV17D yellow fever vaccine. The chain joins TRBV24-1 to TRBJ2-3; TRBD2 might be the D (6 bases). The CDR3 nucleotides read TGTGCCACCAGTGAGTACCCTAGCGTCGATACGCAGTATTTT. Amino acid sequence: CATSEYPSVDTQYF.